This T cell receptor beta chain was retrieved from a study of cytomegalovirus exposure and HLA in healthy donors. Study outcomes and limitations: Cytomegalovirus association was assigned to approximately 160 TCR beta chains. Previous analysis showed most TCR beta V segments were productive about 87% or about 30% of the time.

The PCR used 60 Vbeta and 13 Jbeta primers. Some clones are missing from TCRdb's copy, which holds only in-frame ones; the method was immunoSEQ multiplex PCR. The sample consists of about 170,000 clones, 82% of them appearing once. This CDR3 is built from 14 residues. The V and J ends lost 5 bases and 9 bases, in that order; junction bases with no gene match: 7. CDR1 is SNHLY and CDR2 is FYNNEI in the germline V gene. As for this clone: Its target is unknown.

The source of this sequence is a girl aged 2 to 9 in good health and CMV-seropositive. The J gene is TRBJ2-1, the V gene TRBV2; 10 bases align to TRBD2. The sequenced material came from PBMCs. The chain's CDR3 is CASSIGVAGGEQFF. DNA for the CDR3: TGTGCCAGCAGTATTGGGGTAGCGGGAGGTGAGCAGTTCTTC.